This is a list of T cell receptor beta chains from one sample in a study of Graves' ophthalmopathy and Graves' hyperthyroidism. TCRdb re-called the multiplex PCR reads with MiXCR, one entry per CDR3 protein. The profile shows hundreds of thousands of distinct CDR3 sequences, 22% of them singletons. Sequences were obtained from peripheral blood. These receptors all come from a woman aged 18-29 years with stable Graves' hyperthyroidism. Some clones in this sample may be carry-over from other donors' samples. Each CDR3 is given with its conserved first and last residue. D genes are given only for firm matches. The size of a clone is reported for some rows only, either as once, few or many, or as a class for expanded clones.

cdr3_length | j_call | clone_size | d_call | v_call | cdr3_aa | cdr3_nt
12 | TRBJ2-4 | many | NA | TRBV28 | CASSPPGRRSFF | TGTGCCAGCAGTCCCCCGGGACGACGGTCCTTCTTC
13 | TRBJ1-3 | many | NA | TRBV2 | CASRGDNGNTIYF | TGTGCCAGCAGGGGGGACAATGGAAACACCATATATTTT
15 | TRBJ2-2 | many | NA | TRBV20-1 | CSAQIRDLLSGELFF | TGCAGTGCACAAATCCGGGACTTATTATCCGGGGAGCTGTTTTTT
15 | TRBJ2-5 | NA | NA | TRBV11-2 | CASRRPGTREKTQYF | TGTGCCAGCAGGCGCCCCGGGACCAGGGAAAAGACCCAGTACTTC
15 | TRBJ2-5 | many | NA | TRBV29-1 | CSVEKEYSYQETQYF | TGCAGCGTTGAAAAAGAATATTCGTACCAAGAGACCCAGTACTTC
16 | TRBJ2-5 | NA | TRBD2 | TRBV20-1 | CSASPGGGPYQETQYF | TGCAGTGCGAGTCCGGGCGGGGGACCGTACCAAGAGACCCAGTACTTC
15 | TRBJ2-3 | few | NA | TRBV12-3/TRBV12-4 | CASSLEAASTDTQYF | TGTGCCAGCAGTTTGGAAGCAGCTAGCACAGATACGCAGTATTTT
13 | TRBJ1-6 | many | NA | TRBV20-1 | CSAEKGNNSPLHF | TGCAGTGCAGAAAAGGGGAATAATTCACCCCTCCACTTT
17 | TRBJ2-5 | NA | TRBD1 | TRBV28 | CASSLTPRTGVTETQYF | TGTGCCAGCAGTTTAACTCCCAGGACAGGGGTCACGGAGACCCAGTACTTC
14 | TRBJ1-2 | NA | TRBD1 | TRBV30 | CAWSRDRGSYGYTF | TGTGCCTGGAGCCGGGACAGGGGGAGTTATGGCTACACCTTC